The rows below give T cell receptor beta chains drawn from one sample of a study of cytomegalovirus exposure and HLA in healthy donors. Data came from immunoSEQ multiplex PCR; TCRdb stores just in-frame clones and leaves some out. Among approximately 120,000 clones listed, more than 75% were seen once. The sample taken for sequencing was PBMCs. These receptors all stem from a woman between 35 and 50 years old in good health and CMV-seropositive. CDR3s include the opening cysteine and the closing phenylalanine or tryptophan. A D gene is named only where the DNA matches it firmly. Part of the rows lack a size; the others show once, few, many or a class for expanded clones.

clone_size | j_call | d_call | v_call | cdr3_nt | cdr3_aa
. | TRBJ1-2 | TRBD1 | TRBV7-2 | TGTGCCAGCAGCTTGGGGGGGACAGGGCAATTCGGATCCTTC | CASSLGGTGQFGSF
. | TRBJ1-2 | TRBD1 | TRBV4-2 | TGTGCCAGCAGCCGCCTCGGGACAGGGAAAGGCTACACCTTC | CASSRLGTGKGYTF
. | TRBJ2-1 | TRBD1 | TRBV6-7 | TGTGCCAGCAGTTACTCTCAGGGGGCAGTGGATGAGCAGTTCTTC | CASSYSQGAVDEQFF
. | TRBJ2-7 | TRBD1 | TRBV9 | TGTGCCAGCAGCGTAGGAGGGGGCGGACCCGGGACAACCGTTTACTTC | CASSVGGGGPGTTVYF
. | TRBJ1-3 | . | TRBV19 | TGTGCCAGTAGTATTCGGGTGTCAGCCCCTGAAGGATATTTT | CASSIRVSAPEGYF
. | TRBJ1-2 | . | TRBV7-9 | TGTGCCAGCAGCTTTGAGGACTATGGCTACACCTTC | CASSFEDYGYTF
. | TRBJ1-2 | . | TRBV10-2 | TGCGCCAGCAACCCCGATCGGGACTATGGCTACACCTTC | CASNPDRDYGYTF
. | TRBJ1-1 | . | TRBV11-1 | TGTGCCAGCAGCTTTGCGGGGGGGAACACTGAAGCTTTCTTT | CASSFAGGNTEAFF
. | TRBJ2-3 | . | TRBV2 | TGTGCCAGCAGTAACCCACAGGAGGGGGCGGGAGATACGCAGTATTTT | CASSNPQEGAGDTQYF
. | TRBJ2-2 | . | TRBV9 | TGTGCCAGCAGAGGTAACAGGGACGCCGGGGAGCTGTTTTTT | CASRGNRDAGELFF
once | TRBJ2-1 | . | TRBV9 | TGTGCCAGCAGCGTAGTTCCAGGGGAAAGAGGCAATGAGCAGTTCTTC | CASSVVPGERGNEQFF
. | TRBJ2-3 | . | TRBV6-5 | TGTGCCAGCAGTTACGGGGGGTTCACAGATACGCAGTATTTT | CASSYGGFTDTQYF
. | TRBJ2-4 | . | TRBV23-1 | TGCGTCGGAGCACTTAAGGACATTCAGTACTTC | CVGALKDIQYF
. | TRBJ1-1 | . | TRBV30 | TGTGCCTGGAGGTTCAATCTGAACACTGAAGCTTTCTTT | CAWRFNLNTEAFF
. | TRBJ2-1 | . | TRBV7-8 | TGTGCCAGCTACAGCGGAACTTTGGATGAGCAGTTCTTC | CASYSGTLDEQFF
. | TRBJ2-6 | . | TRBV30 | TGTGCCTGGAGGGCGGGGACCCCCTCTGGGGCCAACGTCCTGACTTTC | CAWRAGTPSGANVLTF
few | TRBJ1-4 | . | TRBV5-1 | TGCGCCAGCAGCTTGGGACGGCAGGGAAGGAATGGTAATGAAAAACTGTTTTTT | CASSLGRQGRNGNEKLFF
. | TRBJ1-1 | TRBD1 | TRBV5-4 | TGTGCCAGCAGCTTGGGACAGGGCACGTTCTTT | CASSLGQGTFF
few | TRBJ2-5 | . | TRBV30 | TGTGCCTTCGCAATAGGGGCTCAAGAGACCCAGTACTTC | CAFAIGAQETQYF
. | TRBJ2-5 | . | TRBV7-2 | TGTGCCAGCAGCTTCGGGGGTCGGCAGGTGGAGACCCAGTACTTC | CASSFGGRQVETQYF
. | TRBJ1-5 | . | TRBV6-5 | TGTGCCAGCAGTTACTCTGGAACAGGGCGGCAGCCCCAGCATTTT | CASSYSGTGRQPQHF
few | TRBJ2-7 | . | TRBV2 | TGTGCCAGCAGTGGGCAGTTGTACGAGCAGTACTTC | CASSGQLYEQYF
. | TRBJ1-5 | TRBD1 | TRBV9 | TGTGCCAGCAGCGCAGGACAGGGCAGACAGCCCCAGCATTTT | CASSAGQGRQPQHF
. | TRBJ2-3 | TRBD2 | TRBV5-6 | TGTGCCAGCAGCTTGAGTTCTAGCGGGGGCAGCACAGATACGCAGTATTTT | CASSLSSSGGSTDTQYF
few | TRBJ2-2 | TRBD1 | TRBV30 | TGTGCCTTTCGACTCAGGGGGCTTCGCACCGGGGAGCTGTTTTTT | CAFRLRGLRTGELFF
. | TRBJ2-1 | . | TRBV4-2 | TGTGCCAGCAGCCAAATGGTAGAGGGTGGGGATGAGCAGTTCTTC | CASSQMVEGGDEQFF
. | TRBJ2-7 | . | TRBV18 | TGTGCCAGCTCAGCACCCCCCGGCGAGCAGTACTTC | CASSAPPGEQYF
. | TRBJ2-3 | . | TRBV2 | TGTGCCAGCAGCCAATTAATTAGATCCACAGATACGCAGTATTTT | CASSQLIRSTDTQYF
few | TRBJ1-3 | . | TRBV14 | TGTGCCAGCAGCCAAGCCTGGGGGGGACGCCGAAACACCATATATTTT | CASSQAWGGRRNTIYF
. | TRBJ2-3 | . | TRBV10-2 | TGCGCCAGCACCGACCGGGGGGCAAGGGCAGATACGCAGTATTTT | CASTDRGARADTQYF
. | TRBJ2-3 | TRBD2 | TRBV19 | TGTGCCAGTAGTTCCGGACTAGCGGGGGTTTATACGCAGTATTTT | CASSSGLAGVYTQYF
. | TRBJ2-1 | TRBD2 | TRBV7-9 | TGTGCCAGCAGCTGGGTAGCGGGGGAGGATGAGCAGTTCTTC | CASSWVAGEDEQFF
. | TRBJ2-5 | . | TRBV5-1 | TGCGCCAGCAGCTTGGGGCGGGGTCTTTACCAAGAGACCCAGTACTTC | CASSLGRGLYQETQYF
few | TRBJ1-2 | . | TRBV29-1 | TGCAGCGTAGATGGCGGGTCCCCCTATGGCTACACCTTC | CSVDGGSPYGYTF
. | TRBJ2-2 | . | TRBV5-1 | TGCGCCAGCAGCTCAGACAGGCCAACGAACACCGGGGAGCTGTTTTTT | CASSSDRPTNTGELFF
. | TRBJ1-5 | TRBD1 | TRBV4-1 | TGCGCCAGCAGCCAAGGGAGTGGGGGACAGGCTAGCAATCAGCCCCAGCATTTT | CASSQGSGGQASNQPQHF
. | TRBJ1-5 | TRBD1 | TRBV10-3 | TGTGCCACCTCCAGGGGGTCGGCCAGCAATCAGCCCCAGCATTTT | CATSRGSASNQPQHF
once | TRBJ2-7 | . | TRBV30 | TGTGCCTGGAGTGCGACAGGTCTCAGCCCCTACGAGCAGTACTTC | CAWSATGLSPYEQYF
few | TRBJ2-6 | TRBD1 | TRBV2 | TGTGCCAGCAGTGATGACAGGGCTGGGGCCAACGTCCTGACTTTC | CASSDDRAGANVLTF
few | TRBJ1-1 | . | TRBV6-5 | TGTGCCAGCAGCCTTCCTGGACAGAACACTGAAGCTTTCTTT | CASSLPGQNTEAFF
. | TRBJ1-1 | . | TRBV5-1 | TGCGCCAGCAGCGGCAGACGGCCCGGGGGGAACACTGAAGCTTTCTTT | CASSGRRPGGNTEAFF
. | TRBJ1-5 | . | TRBV7-8 | TGTGCCAGCAGCTTAGGGGGGGGGCCCAATCAGCCCCAGCATTTT | CASSLGGGPNQPQHF
few | TRBJ2-7 | TRBD1 | TRBV9 | TGTGCCAGCAGCGCCAGACAGGGACAAGGCGAGCAGTACTTC | CASSARQGQGEQYF
. | TRBJ1-1 | TRBD1 | TRBV6-5 | TGTGCCAGCAGTTATGGGGGACAGATGAGCACTGAAGCTTTCTTT | CASSYGGQMSTEAFF
. | TRBJ1-4 | . | TRBV21-1 | TGTGCCGGGGGCCCAGGGACAGTTCTGACTGAAAAACTGTTTTTT | CAGGPGTVLTEKLFF
. | TRBJ1-1 | . | TRBV19 | TGTGCCAGTAGTATGGGTACAGATTTAAGAGCTTTCTTT | CASSMGTDLRAFF
few | TRBJ1-1 | . | TRBV6-1 | TGTGCCAGCAGTGAAGGAGGAGTGAACACTGAAGCTTTCTTT | CASSEGGVNTEAFF
. | TRBJ1-2 | . | TRBV30 | TGTGCCTGGACAACTTCATCTAACTATGGCTACACCTTC | CAWTTSSNYGYTF
. | TRBJ2-5 | TRBD2 | TRBV19 | TGTGCCAGTAGTACTAGCGGGGGACAGAAGACCCAGTACTTC | CASSTSGGQKTQYF
. | TRBJ1-6 | . | TRBV11-2 | TGTGCCAGCAGCTTAGGGGCCCGAAATTCACCCCTCCACTTT | CASSLGARNSPLHF
. | TRBJ1-2 | . | TRBV30 | TGTGCCTGGAGTGTTCATTCCAGGGACTATGGCTACACCTTC | CAWSVHSRDYGYTF
. | TRBJ2-1 | . | TRBV21-1 | TGTGCCAGCAGCAAAGCGAGAATGGAGAGCTCCTACAATGAGCAGTTCTTC | CASSKARMESSYNEQFF
. | TRBJ1-1 | . | TRBV6-1 | TGTGCCAGCAGTGAAGACTACAGGGCTTTGGACACTGAAGCTTTCTTT | CASSEDYRALDTEAFF
. | TRBJ2-1 | . | TRBV30 | TGTGCCTGGAGTGCCCCCGGGACACCTTACAATGAGCAGTTCTTC | CAWSAPGTPYNEQFF
. | TRBJ2-7 | . | TRBV6-1 | TGTGCCAGCAGTGAAGCCTATCAATACTACGAGCAGTACTTC | CASSEAYQYYEQYF
few | TRBJ1-1 | . | TRBV7-9 | TGTGCCAGCAGCGAGGGAAACCGGAACACTGAAGCTTTCTTT | CASSEGNRNTEAFF
. | TRBJ2-2 | . | TRBV30 | TGTGCCTGGAGGGTAACGGGAACCGGGGAGCTGTTTTTT | CAWRVTGTGELFF